This is a list of T cell receptor beta chains from one sample in a study of cytomegalovirus exposure and HLA in healthy donors. The data were produced by immunoSEQ multiplex PCR, yet TCRdb's version contains in-frame clones alone and is incomplete. The sample lists approximately 180,000 clones, 70% to 80% occurring once. Sequencing was carried out using PBMCs. The receptor source for this set is a woman aged 45-59 years in good health and CMV-seronegative. CDR3s include the opening cysteine and the closing phenylalanine or tryptophan. The order of the fields is CDR3 DNA, CDR3 protein, D gene, V gene, clone size, J gene. The D gene is left open where the match is weak. Only part of the rows carry a size: once, few, many, or a class if the clone is expanded.

CDR3nt: TGCGCCAGCAGCACGGGACAGGCCCCAGATACGCAGTATTTT; CDR3aa: CASSTGQAPDTQYF; d_gene: TRBD1; v_gene: TRBV4-1; abundance: once; j_gene: TRBJ2-3
CDR3nt: TGTGCCAGCAGTTCTAGCAGACACTCACATACGCAGTATTTT; CDR3aa: CASSSSRHSHTQYF; d_gene: -; v_gene: TRBV28; abundance: -; j_gene: TRBJ2-3
CDR3nt: TGTTCCAGCAGCTTGGGTTCTGCCGGGGGGAATCAGCCCCAGCATTTT; CDR3aa: CSSSLGSAGGNQPQHF; d_gene: -; v_gene: TRBV7-9; abundance: -; j_gene: TRBJ1-5
CDR3nt: TGTGCCAGCAGCTTAGGATCCGGGACAGGGGGCGTATGGCAGTTCTTC; CDR3aa: CASSLGSGTGGVWQFF; d_gene: TRBD1; v_gene: TRBV13; abundance: few; j_gene: TRBJ2-1
CDR3nt: TGTGCCAGCAGCTTGACAGTGCAAGAGACCCAGTACTTC; CDR3aa: CASSLTVQETQYF; d_gene: -; v_gene: TRBV5-4; abundance: -; j_gene: TRBJ2-5
CDR3nt: TGTGCCAGCAGCCCCGCCGGACAGGGATCTTACTACGAGCAGTACTTC; CDR3aa: CASSPAGQGSYYEQYF; d_gene: TRBD1; v_gene: TRBV7-2; abundance: -; j_gene: TRBJ2-7
CDR3nt: TGTGCCAGCATTACGACGGCAGGCACTGCCTATGGCTACACCTTC; CDR3aa: CASITTAGTAYGYTF; d_gene: -; v_gene: TRBV6-1; abundance: once; j_gene: TRBJ1-2
CDR3nt: TGTGCCAGCAGTTTCTCTACAGGGGGCGCCAAAAACATTCAGTACTTC; CDR3aa: CASSFSTGGAKNIQYF; d_gene: TRBD1; v_gene: TRBV27; abundance: -; j_gene: TRBJ2-4
CDR3nt: TGTGCCAGCAGTGAATTATTGAGCTCTGGAAACACCATATATTTT; CDR3aa: CASSELLSSGNTIYF; d_gene: -; v_gene: TRBV2; abundance: once; j_gene: TRBJ1-3
CDR3nt: TGTGCCAGCAATTCCTGGGGGGGGAACACTGAAGCTTTCTTT; CDR3aa: CASNSWGGNTEAFF; d_gene: -; v_gene: TRBV9; abundance: -; j_gene: TRBJ1-1
CDR3nt: TGTGCCAGCAGTCCCGACAGGCCGACTGAAGCTTTCTTT; CDR3aa: CASSPDRPTEAFF; d_gene: -; v_gene: TRBV2; abundance: few; j_gene: TRBJ1-1
CDR3nt: TGTGCCAGCAGCCGGGACAGGGTCTTAAATGAGCAGTTCTTC; CDR3aa: CASSRDRVLNEQFF; d_gene: TRBD1; v_gene: TRBV14; abundance: once; j_gene: TRBJ2-1
CDR3nt: TGTGCCAGTAGTATCTCGAACAGGGCGGACACTGAAGCTTTCTTT; CDR3aa: CASSISNRADTEAFF; d_gene: -; v_gene: TRBV19; abundance: -; j_gene: TRBJ1-1
CDR3nt: TGTGCCAGCAGCTTACTCCGCGAGCAGTACTTC; CDR3aa: CASSLLREQYF; d_gene: -; v_gene: TRBV7-9; abundance: -; j_gene: TRBJ2-7
CDR3nt: TGTGCCAGCACCGAAGGGACAGGGGGTAGTCAGCCCCAGCATTTT; CDR3aa: CASTEGTGGSQPQHF; d_gene: TRBD1; v_gene: TRBV6-1; abundance: -; j_gene: TRBJ1-5
CDR3nt: TGTGCCAGCAGTCCAGCCGGGACAGGGCAATCACGGCCCCAGCATTTT; CDR3aa: CASSPAGTGQSRPQHF; d_gene: TRBD1; v_gene: TRBV28; abundance: -; j_gene: TRBJ1-5
CDR3nt: TGCGCCAGCAGCCAAAGCGGGAGCGGGAGCTTCTACGAGCAGTACTTC; CDR3aa: CASSQSGSGSFYEQYF; d_gene: TRBD2; v_gene: TRBV4-3; abundance: once; j_gene: TRBJ2-7
CDR3nt: TGTGCCAGCAGTGAAGCGGGGAGTAGCTGGGACGAGCAGTACTTC; CDR3aa: CASSEAGSSWDEQYF; d_gene: -; v_gene: TRBV6-1; abundance: -; j_gene: TRBJ2-7
CDR3nt: TGTGCCAGCAGTAGAGGACAGGGTAACTATGGCTACACCTTC; CDR3aa: CASSRGQGNYGYTF; d_gene: TRBD1; v_gene: TRBV6-5; abundance: -; j_gene: TRBJ1-2
CDR3nt: TGCGCCAGCAATTCACTAGCGGGAGGACGGTACGAGCAGTACTTC; CDR3aa: CASNSLAGGRYEQYF; d_gene: TRBD2; v_gene: TRBV5-1; abundance: -; j_gene: TRBJ2-7
CDR3nt: TGCGCCAGCAGCGTGAAGGCTAGCGGGGGGAACTCCTACAATGAGCAGTTCTTC; CDR3aa: CASSVKASGGNSYNEQFF; d_gene: TRBD2; v_gene: TRBV5-1; abundance: -; j_gene: TRBJ2-1
CDR3nt: TGTGCCAGCTCACCAGTGGAGGGGAGCTATGGCTACACCTTC; CDR3aa: CASSPVEGSYGYTF; d_gene: -; v_gene: TRBV18; abundance: once; j_gene: TRBJ1-2
CDR3nt: TGTGCCAGCAGCTTAGGACAGAGCAATTACAATGAGCAGTTCTTC; CDR3aa: CASSLGQSNYNEQFF; d_gene: -; v_gene: TRBV7-3; abundance: once; j_gene: TRBJ2-1
CDR3nt: TGTGCCAGCAGCGCGCTAGCGGGGGCGACCAAGGGGACCCAGTACTTC; CDR3aa: CASSALAGATKGTQYF; d_gene: TRBD2; v_gene: TRBV9; abundance: once; j_gene: TRBJ2-5
CDR3nt: TGTGCCAGCAGCTACCGATCAACAGGGTTTTCACCCCTCCACTTT; CDR3aa: CASSYRSTGFSPLHF; d_gene: -; v_gene: TRBV6-5; abundance: -; j_gene: TRBJ1-6
CDR3nt: TGTGCCGTACAATCCCCACAGGGGGCATCTGAAGCTTTCTTT; CDR3aa: CAVQSPQGASEAFF; d_gene: TRBD1; v_gene: TRBV19; abundance: few; j_gene: TRBJ1-1
CDR3nt: TGTGCCAGCTCACCACTGTCGGGAGTCGGACTGTTTTTT; CDR3aa: CASSPLSGVGLFF; d_gene: -; v_gene: TRBV18; abundance: -; j_gene: TRBJ1-4
CDR3nt: TGTGCCAGCAGTGTACGGGAGATGCAGAACACTGAAGCTTTCTTT; CDR3aa: CASSVREMQNTEAFF; d_gene: -; v_gene: TRBV2; abundance: few; j_gene: TRBJ1-1
CDR3nt: TGTGCCAGCAGCTCCCGCGGGGGCGGTGATGAAAAACTGTTTTTT; CDR3aa: CASSSRGGGDEKLFF; d_gene: -; v_gene: TRBV7-9; abundance: -; j_gene: TRBJ1-4
CDR3nt: TGTGCCAGCTCGGGTCGACAGGGCAACGGAAACACCATATATTTT; CDR3aa: CASSGRQGNGNTIYF; d_gene: TRBD1; v_gene: TRBV18; abundance: -; j_gene: TRBJ1-3
CDR3nt: TGCGCCAGCAGCCAACCAACACAGGGGGCAAACTATGGCTACACCTTC; CDR3aa: CASSQPTQGANYGYTF; d_gene: TRBD1; v_gene: TRBV4-1; abundance: -; j_gene: TRBJ1-2
CDR3nt: TGTGCCAGCAGCTTTGGACTAGCGGGAGAGCGCGAGCAGTTCTTC; CDR3aa: CASSFGLAGEREQFF; d_gene: TRBD2; v_gene: TRBV5-4; abundance: -; j_gene: TRBJ2-1
CDR3nt: TGTGCCAGCAATCGGGGGACTGTTCGGTTCTTC; CDR3aa: CASNRGTVRFF; d_gene: -; v_gene: TRBV28; abundance: -; j_gene: TRBJ2-1
CDR3nt: TGCGCCAGCAGCTTGGGCCAGATCACAGATACGCAGTATTTT; CDR3aa: CASSLGQITDTQYF; d_gene: -; v_gene: TRBV5-1; abundance: -; j_gene: TRBJ2-3
CDR3nt: TGTGCCAGCAGCGTTAAACTAGCGGGAGAGAACGAGCAGTACTTC; CDR3aa: CASSVKLAGENEQYF; d_gene: TRBD2; v_gene: TRBV9; abundance: -; j_gene: TRBJ2-7
CDR3nt: TGCGCCAGCAGCTCTCAAGGGGGTAACACTGAAGCTTTCTTT; CDR3aa: CASSSQGGNTEAFF; d_gene: -; v_gene: TRBV5-1; abundance: few; j_gene: TRBJ1-1
CDR3nt: TGTGCCAGCTCAACGACGGGACAGGGGGACCACGAGCAGTACTTC; CDR3aa: CASSTTGQGDHEQYF; d_gene: TRBD1; v_gene: TRBV18; abundance: -; j_gene: TRBJ2-7
CDR3nt: TGTGCCAGCAGTCCGGGGGGGACTAGCAGGAATGAGCAGTTCTTC; CDR3aa: CASSPGGTSRNEQFF; d_gene: TRBD2; v_gene: TRBV28; abundance: few; j_gene: TRBJ2-1
CDR3nt: TGTGCCAGCCGCGCATCGGGAGGTTCGGGCGAGCAGTACTTC; CDR3aa: CASRASGGSGEQYF; d_gene: TRBD2; v_gene: TRBV4-2; abundance: -; j_gene: TRBJ2-7
CDR3nt: TGTGCCAGTAATCCCCCGGGAGTGGGCAGCAATGAGCAGTTCTTC; CDR3aa: CASNPPGVGSNEQFF; d_gene: -; v_gene: TRBV19; abundance: -; j_gene: TRBJ2-1
CDR3nt: TGTGCCAGCCCAGAGTCTGGGACAGGGGATCCTCAGCCCCAGCATTTT; CDR3aa: CASPESGTGDPQPQHF; d_gene: TRBD1; v_gene: TRBV28; abundance: -; j_gene: TRBJ1-5
CDR3nt: TGTGCCAGCAGAAAGACCGGACAGGGCGGACAGGGCTACACCTTC; CDR3aa: CASRKTGQGGQGYTF; d_gene: TRBD1; v_gene: TRBV6-5; abundance: -; j_gene: TRBJ1-2
CDR3nt: TGTGCCAGTACCGGGACCGGGGAGCTGTTTTTT; CDR3aa: CASTGTGELFF; d_gene: -; v_gene: TRBV7-8; abundance: -; j_gene: TRBJ2-2
CDR3nt: TGTGCCAGCAGCCAAGAATGGCTCCAAGATACGCAGTATTTT; CDR3aa: CASSQEWLQDTQYF; d_gene: -; v_gene: TRBV14; abundance: -; j_gene: TRBJ2-3